This record concerns one TCR beta chain sequence. As yet, its antigen is unknown. An end of the junction differs from the germline gene, which may be a read error. This sample stems from a study of cytomegalovirus exposure and HLA in healthy donors. Healthy bone marrow donors formed the donor group. Sampled while nominally healthy, donors likely had unrecorded immune exposures. 13 Jbeta primers and 60 Vbeta primers were used for the PCR. This table comes from immunoSEQ multiplex PCR, and its TCRdb copy is limited to in-frame clones, with some not included. The sample consists of 150,000 to 200,000 clones, roughly four fifths of them appearing once. Regarding the study as a whole: No immune exposure information besides CMV serostatus was available.

This CDR3 has 16 residues. Germline CDR1 reads LGHNT; CDR2 reads FRNRAP. The source of this sequence is a woman aged 18-29 years in good health and CMV-seropositive. J is TRBJ2-3 and V is TRBV12-5, with 7 bases lining up with TRBD2. What was sequenced was PBMCs. The CDR3 nucleotides are TGTGCTAGTGGGTTGGTGGGGGGGGAAGGGACAGATACGCAGTATTTT. It specifies CASGLVGGEGTDTQYF.